This note documents a single T cell receptor (beta chain) sequence. Its antigen is undetermined. This sample is drawn from a study of CD8+ T cells in alopecia areata. In the study overall: Treated patients swallowed 5 to 10 mg of oral tofacitinib twice daily. Dosing spanned 6 to 18 months on tofacitinib, then 6 months off drug. Study outcomes and limitations: Researchers report lesional scalp, most notably alopecia totalis/universalis, outstripped normal scalp in clonality.

Germline CDR1 SGHRS, CDR2 YFSETQ. This CDR3 region has 11 residues. V lost 3 bases, J lost 3 bases, and 3 bases lay in between. Extracted from the samples, RNA was reverse transcribed into cDNA to serve as the sequencing template. Method: immunoSEQ multiplex PCR; TCRdb's copy keeps in-frame clones and lacks some. Of 250,000 to 350,000 clones in the sample, around three fifths were seen once. As for treatment: oral pan-JAK inhibitor, 5-10 mg twice daily. The receptor's source is a human donor with alopecia areata. The rearrangement links TRBV5-1 to TRBJ2-5; D gene uncertain. The sample here was CD4+ T cells sorted from blood, taken around week 54, from a patient treated with tofacitinib. CDR3 in DNA: TGCGCCAGCAGCTATGAAGAGACCCAGTACTTC. It specifies CASSYEETQYF.